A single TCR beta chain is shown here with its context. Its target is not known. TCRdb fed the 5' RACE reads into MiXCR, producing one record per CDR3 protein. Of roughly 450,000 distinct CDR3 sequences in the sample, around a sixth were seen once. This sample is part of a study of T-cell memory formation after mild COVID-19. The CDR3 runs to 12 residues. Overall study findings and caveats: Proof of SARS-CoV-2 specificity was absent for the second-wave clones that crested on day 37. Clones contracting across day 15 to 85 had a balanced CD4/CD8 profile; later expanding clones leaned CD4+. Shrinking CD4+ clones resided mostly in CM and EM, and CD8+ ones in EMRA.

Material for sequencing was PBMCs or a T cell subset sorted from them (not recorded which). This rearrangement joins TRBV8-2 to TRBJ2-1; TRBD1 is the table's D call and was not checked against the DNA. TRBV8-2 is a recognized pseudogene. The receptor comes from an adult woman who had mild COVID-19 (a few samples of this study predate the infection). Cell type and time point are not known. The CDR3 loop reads CAGRQEDNEQFF. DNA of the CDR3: TGTGCCGGACGACAGGAGGACAATGAGCAGTTCTTC.